This T cell receptor (beta chain) emerged from a study of CD8 T cells in Susac syndrome. Looking at the study overall: When their blood was taken, patients with Susac syndrome were therapy-naive, taking corticosteroids, or taking intravenous immunoglobulin alone.

This clonotype has a single count. The antigen is undetermined. General observations from the study: In TEMRA cells and active patients, CD8+ clonal expansion in Susac reached its peak. The study conceded that its TCR sequencing and HLA analysis involved relatively few individuals.

After extraction with the RNeasy kit, roughly 0.5 to 1 ug of the RNA was reverse transcribed using random hexamers. TCR beta CDR3 was amplified by immunoSEQ covering 54 Vbeta and 13 Jbeta. MiXCR, run by TCRdb on the immunoSEQ multiplex PCR reads, gives a single entry per CDR3 protein. Of around 95,000 distinct CDR3 sequences listed, about 95% were seen once; the top ten hold less than 0.35%. The receptor was isolated from a human donor with Susac syndrome. Sequencing used CD8+ T cells from PBMCs.

CDR3 loop: CASNPAGASGANVLTF. The CDR3 DNA follows: TGTGCCAGCAACCCAGCGGGGGCCTCTGGGGCCAACGTCCTGACTTTC. The rearrangement joins TRBV6-2 or TRBV6-3 to TRBJ2-6, with 8 bases lining up with TRBD2. Germline-derived CDR1 and CDR2 are MNHEY and SVGEGT. Trimming cost V 7 bases and J 0 bases; bases outside gene matches: 5. The CDR3 totals 16 residues.